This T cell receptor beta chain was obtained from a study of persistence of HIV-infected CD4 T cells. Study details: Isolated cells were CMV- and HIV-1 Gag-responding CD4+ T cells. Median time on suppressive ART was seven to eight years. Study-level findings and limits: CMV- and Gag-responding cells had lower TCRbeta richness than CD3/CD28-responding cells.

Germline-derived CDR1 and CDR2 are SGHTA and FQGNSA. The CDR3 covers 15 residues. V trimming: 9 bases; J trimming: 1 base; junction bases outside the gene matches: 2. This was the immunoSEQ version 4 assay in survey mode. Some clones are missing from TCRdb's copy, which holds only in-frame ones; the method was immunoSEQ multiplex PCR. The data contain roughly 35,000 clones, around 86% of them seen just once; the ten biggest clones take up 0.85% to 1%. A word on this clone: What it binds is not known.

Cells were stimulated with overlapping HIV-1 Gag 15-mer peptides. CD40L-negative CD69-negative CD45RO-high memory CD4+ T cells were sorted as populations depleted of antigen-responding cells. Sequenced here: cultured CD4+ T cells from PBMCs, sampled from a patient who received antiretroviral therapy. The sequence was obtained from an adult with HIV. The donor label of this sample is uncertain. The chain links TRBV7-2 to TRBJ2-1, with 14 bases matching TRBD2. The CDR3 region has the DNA TGTGCCAGTGGGACTAGCGGGGGTTCCTACAATGAGCAGTTCTTC. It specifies CASGTSGGSYNEQFF.